This TCR beta chain stems from a study of CXCR4 blockade with PD-1 therapy in pancreatic cancer. Data came from immunoSEQ multiplex PCR; TCRdb stores just in-frame clones and leaves some out. The data show about 17,000 clones, with 55% to 85% seen just once and under 7.5% held by the top ten. Notes on the study in general: Survival did not correlate with tumor clonality, which averaged approximately 0.15 versus 0.05. Frequent tumor clones were encoded by many distinct rearrangements, suggesting shared antigens.

Patients who provided the archived tumor blocks had not received neoadjuvant therapy before surgery. Germline CDR1 is LNHDA and CDR2 is SQIVND (reference sequence). This CDR3 comprises 12 residues. Notes on this clone: The antigen is not known.

The gene calls are TRBV19 and TRBJ1-6, with D tentatively TRBD1 (5 bases). The sequence derives from a human donor with pancreatic ductal adenocarcinoma. The sample comprised tumor tissue. The CDR3 sequence is CASRDGNSPLHF. The CDR3 DNA sequence: TGTGCTAGCCGGGACGGGAATTCACCCCTCCACTTT.